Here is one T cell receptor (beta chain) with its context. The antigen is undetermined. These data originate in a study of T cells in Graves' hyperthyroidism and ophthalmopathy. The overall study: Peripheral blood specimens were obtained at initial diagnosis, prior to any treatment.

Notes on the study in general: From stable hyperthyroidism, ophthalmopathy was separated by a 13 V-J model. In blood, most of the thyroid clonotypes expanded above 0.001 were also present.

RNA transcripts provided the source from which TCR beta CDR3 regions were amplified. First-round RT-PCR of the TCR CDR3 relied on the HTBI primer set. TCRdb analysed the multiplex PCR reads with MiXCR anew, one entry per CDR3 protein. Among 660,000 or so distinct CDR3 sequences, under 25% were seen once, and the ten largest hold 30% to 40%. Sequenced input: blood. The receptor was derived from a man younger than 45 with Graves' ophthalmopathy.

The chain's CDR3 is CASTGTGSRNYEQYF. CDR3 nucleotides: TGTGCCAGCACCGGAACAGGGAGCCGGAACTACGAGCAGTACTTC. The chain employs TRBV27 and TRBJ2-7; possibly TRBD1 for D (6 bases). Trimming removed 7 bases from V and 3 bases from J, with 19 bases in between. This CDR3 has 15 residues. Germline loops: CDR1 MNHEY, CDR2 SMNVEV (reference sequence).